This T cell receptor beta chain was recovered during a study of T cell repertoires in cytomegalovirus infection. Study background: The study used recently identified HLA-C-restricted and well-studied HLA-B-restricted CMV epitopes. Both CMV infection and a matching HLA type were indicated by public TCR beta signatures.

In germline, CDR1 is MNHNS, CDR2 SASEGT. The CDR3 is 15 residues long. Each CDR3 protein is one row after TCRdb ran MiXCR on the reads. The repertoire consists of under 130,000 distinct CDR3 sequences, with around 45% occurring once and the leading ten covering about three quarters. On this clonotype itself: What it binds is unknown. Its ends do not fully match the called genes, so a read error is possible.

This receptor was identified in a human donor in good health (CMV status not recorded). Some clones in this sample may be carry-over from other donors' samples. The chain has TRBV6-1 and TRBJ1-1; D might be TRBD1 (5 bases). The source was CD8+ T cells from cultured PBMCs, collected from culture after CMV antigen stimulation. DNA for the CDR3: TGTGCCAGCAGGGAACCAGGGACCGAGGACACTGAAGCCTTCTTT. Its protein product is CASREPGTEDTEAFF.